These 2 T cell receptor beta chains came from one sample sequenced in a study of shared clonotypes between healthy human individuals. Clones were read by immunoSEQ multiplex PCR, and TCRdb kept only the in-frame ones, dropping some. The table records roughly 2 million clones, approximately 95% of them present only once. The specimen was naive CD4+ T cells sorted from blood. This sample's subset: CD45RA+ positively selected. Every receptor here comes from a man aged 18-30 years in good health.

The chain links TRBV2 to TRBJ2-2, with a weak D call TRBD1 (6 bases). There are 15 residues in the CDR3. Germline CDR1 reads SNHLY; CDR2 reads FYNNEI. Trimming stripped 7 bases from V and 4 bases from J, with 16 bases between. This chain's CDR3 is CASKGGSQPTGELFF. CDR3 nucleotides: TGTGCCAGCAAAGGGGGATCCCAGCCCACCGGGGAGCTGTTTTTT.

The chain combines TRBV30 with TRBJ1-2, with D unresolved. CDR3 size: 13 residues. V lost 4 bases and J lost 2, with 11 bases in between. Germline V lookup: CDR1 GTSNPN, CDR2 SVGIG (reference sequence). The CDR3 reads CAWKSGGNYGYTF. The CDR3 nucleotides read TGTGCCTGGAAGTCTGGAGGGAACTATGGCTACACCTTC.